The clone carrying this TCR beta chain was seen more than once but under ten times. The antigen is unknown. Amplified TCR beta CDR3 regions derived from RNA transcripts. The study used the HTBI primer set for a first-round RT-PCR of the TCR CDR3. TCRdb re-analysed the multiplex PCR reads in MiXCR, keeping a single row per CDR3 protein. The top ten clones hold 7.5% to 9.5% of a sample with some 800,000 distinct CDR3 sequences, 35% to 40% of them seen once. This sample was taken from a study of T cells in Graves' hyperthyroidism and ophthalmopathy. Findings and caveats of the study: Expanded thyroid clonotypes (above 0.001) were mostly also found in blood.

This CDR3 region has 16 residues. The germline V gene encodes CDR1 SGHTS and CDR2 YDEGEE. V was trimmed by 4 bases and J by 6 bases, leaving 19 bases between them. The chain uses TRBV5-8 and TRBJ1-4, with D maybe TRBD1 (5 bases). Sequences were obtained from blood. This clonotype was sampled from a man aged 18 to 35 with Graves' hyperthyroidism. The CDR3 DNA reads TGTGCCAGCAGCACCCTAGGAGGGCAGGGCGATGAAAAACTGTTTTTT. It yields the protein CASSTLGGQGDEKLFF.